This TCR beta chain was recorded in a study of Tregs in tolerant kidney transplant recipients. Comment on this clone: Its specificity is unknown.

Study-wide results and limits: Activated donor B cell expansion appeared to reveal the most relevant donor-specific TCRbeta repertoire. Few patients were studied, so findings need validation in larger groups. Donor-specific Treg expansion exceeded global Treg expansion in tolerant patients, suggesting antigen drive.

TCRdb keeps only in-frame clones here, not all; method: immunoSEQ multiplex PCR. The sample has some 66,000 clones; roughly 92% are singletons. CDR3 length: 18 residues. Trimming removed 2 bases at V and 0 bases at J, with 20 bases between. Germline loops: CDR1 SGHAT, CDR2 FQNNGV. This clonotype was obtained from a human donor who received a combined kidney and bone marrow transplant. The chain is built from TRBV11-2 and TRBJ2-7; D is ambiguous. The sample here was CD8+ T cells from blood, taken before the transplant. This CDR3 reads CASSLWPDRVSVSYEQYF. In nucleotides, the CDR3 is TGTGCCAGCAGCTTATGGCCAGACCGGGTTTCGGTCTCCTACGAGCAGTACTTC.